These 5 T cell receptor beta chains share one sample of origin, sequenced in a study of T cell responses to AZD1222 COVID-19 vaccine. The assay was immunoSEQ multiplex PCR, and TCRdb's table has in-frame clones only and misses some. Of around 200,000 clones listed, 94% are singletons. Material: peripheral blood, obtained 28 days after the second AZD1222 dose. Receptor source: an adult who received the AZD1222 COVID-19 vaccine.

The chain recombines TRBV7-6 with TRBJ1-5; no definite D call. The CDR3 has 13 amino acids. V shed 2 bases and J shed 0 bases, with 2 bases lying between them. Germline lookup yields CDR1 SGHVS and CDR2 FNYEAQ. CDR3 sequence reads: CASSLSSNQPQHF. The CDR3 DNA reads TGTGCCAGCAGCTTAAGTAGCAATCAGCCCCAGCATTTT.

The rearrangement links TRBV7-9 to TRBJ2-3; TRBD2 agrees at 12 bases. The junction had 5 bases not matched to a gene; V was cut back by 6 bases and J by 1 base. The CDR3 consists of 16 residues. Germline CDR1 reads SEHNR; CDR2 reads FQNEAQ (reference sequence). CDR3 DNA: TGTGCCAGCAGAATACTAGCGGGGGGACGCACAGATACGCAGTATTTT. Its protein product is CASRILAGGRTDTQYF.

The chain is built from TRBV5-1 and TRBJ1-2; tentatively, D is TRBD1 (6 bases). The CDR3 contains 14 residues. Germline V gives CDR1 SGHRS, CDR2 YFSETQ. Between the trimmed V and J ends, which lost 0 bases and 5 bases, there was a span of 11 bases. This CDR3 is CASSLGQDTYGYTF. The CDR3 DNA follows: TGCGCCAGCAGCTTGGGACAGGACACGTATGGCTACACCTTC.

This chain joins TRBV7-8 and TRBJ2-7; 8 bases agree with TRBD2. Trimming at V came to 5 bases and at J to 3 bases, leaving 12 bases not matched to a gene. This CDR3 has 16 amino acids. CDR1 is SGHVS and CDR2 is FQNEAQ in the germline V gene. CDR3 sequence: CASSGNTLAGVYEQYF. CDR3 DNA sequence: TGTGCCAGCAGCGGTAATACCCTAGCGGGCGTCTACGAGCAGTACTTC.

The chain combines TRBV4-1 with TRBJ2-3; the D call may be TRBD1 or TRBD2 (6 bases each). Germline CDR1 reads MGHRA; CDR2 reads YSYEKL. This CDR3 has 15 amino acids. V was clipped by 4 bases and J by 6 bases, with 17 bases between them. DNA of the CDR3: TGCGCCAGCAGCCCCAGGGGAGGAGGAGGGGATACGCAGTATTTT. This translates into CASSPRGGGGDTQYF.